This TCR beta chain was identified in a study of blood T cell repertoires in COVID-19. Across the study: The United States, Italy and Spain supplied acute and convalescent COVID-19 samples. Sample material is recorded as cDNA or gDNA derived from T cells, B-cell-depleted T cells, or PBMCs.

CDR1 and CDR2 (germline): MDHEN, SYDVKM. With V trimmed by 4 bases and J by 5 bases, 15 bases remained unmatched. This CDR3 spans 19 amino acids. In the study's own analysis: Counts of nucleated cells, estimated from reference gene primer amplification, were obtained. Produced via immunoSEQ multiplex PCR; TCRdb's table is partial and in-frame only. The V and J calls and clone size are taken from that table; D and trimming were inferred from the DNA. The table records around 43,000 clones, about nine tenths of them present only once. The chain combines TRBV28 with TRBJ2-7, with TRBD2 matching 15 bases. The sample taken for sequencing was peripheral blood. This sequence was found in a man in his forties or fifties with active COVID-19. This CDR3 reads CASSSGTSGRIRVPHEQYF. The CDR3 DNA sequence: TGTGCCAGCAGTTCCGGGACTAGCGGGAGGATAAGGGTCCCCCACGAGCAGTACTTC.